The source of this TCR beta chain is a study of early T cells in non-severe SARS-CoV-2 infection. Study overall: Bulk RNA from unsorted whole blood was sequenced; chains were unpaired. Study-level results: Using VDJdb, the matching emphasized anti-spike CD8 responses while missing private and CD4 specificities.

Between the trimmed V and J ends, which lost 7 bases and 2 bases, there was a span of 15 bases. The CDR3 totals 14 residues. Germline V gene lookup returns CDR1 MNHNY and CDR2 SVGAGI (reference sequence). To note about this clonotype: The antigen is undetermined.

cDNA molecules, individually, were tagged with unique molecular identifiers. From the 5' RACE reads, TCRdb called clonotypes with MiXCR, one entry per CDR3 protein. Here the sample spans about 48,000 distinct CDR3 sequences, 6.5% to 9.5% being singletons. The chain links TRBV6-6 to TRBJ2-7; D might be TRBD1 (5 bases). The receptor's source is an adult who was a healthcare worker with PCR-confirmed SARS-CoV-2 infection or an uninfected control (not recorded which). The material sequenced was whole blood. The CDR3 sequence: CASKEEGVAYEQYF. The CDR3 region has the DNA TGTGCCAGCAAAGAGGAAGGGGTCGCCTACGAGCAGTACTTC.